Detailed here is one TCR beta chain. This sample is drawn from a study of blood T cell repertoires in COVID-19. The CDR3 extends over 12 amino acids. Germline loops: CDR1 LNHDA, CDR2 SQIVND (reference sequence). Deletions cut 2 bases from V and 9 bases from J, with 8 bases between. TCRdb's copy holds only in-frame clones and misses some; the assay was immunoSEQ multiplex PCR. The profile covers approximately 270,000 clones, with almost 90% appearing a single time and over 1.1% taken by the ten largest. The sample was peripheral blood. The chain is built from TRBV19 and TRBJ1-5; tentative D call: TRBD1 (5 bases). The TCR was taken from an older man with acute or convalescent COVID-19. CDR3 in amino acids: CASSISGRPQHF. In nucleotides, the CDR3 is TGTGCCAGTAGTATATCAGGGCGGCCCCAGCATTTT.